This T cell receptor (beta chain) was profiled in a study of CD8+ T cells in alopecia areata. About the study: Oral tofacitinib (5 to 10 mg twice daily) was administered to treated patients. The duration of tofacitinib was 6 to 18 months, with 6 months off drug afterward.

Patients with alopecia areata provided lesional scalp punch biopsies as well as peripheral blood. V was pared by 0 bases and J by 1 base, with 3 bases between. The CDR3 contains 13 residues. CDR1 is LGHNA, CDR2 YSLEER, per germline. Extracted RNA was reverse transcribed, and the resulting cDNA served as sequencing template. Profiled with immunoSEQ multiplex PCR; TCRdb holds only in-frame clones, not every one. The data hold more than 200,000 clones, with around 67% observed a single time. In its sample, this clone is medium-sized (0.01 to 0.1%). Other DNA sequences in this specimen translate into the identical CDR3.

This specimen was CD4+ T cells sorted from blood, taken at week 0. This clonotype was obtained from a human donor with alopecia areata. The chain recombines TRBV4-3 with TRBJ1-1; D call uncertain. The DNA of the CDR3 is TGCGCCAGCAGCCAAGACAGGAACACTGAAGCTTTCTTT. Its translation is CASSQDRNTEAFF.